The 7 T cell receptor beta chains listed next were all sequenced from one sample in a study of cytomegalovirus exposure and HLA in healthy donors. With 60 Vbeta and 13 Jbeta primers, the PCR was carried out. Profiling relied on immunoSEQ multiplex PCR, and the TCRdb table lists in-frame clones only, not all of them. The listing records tens of thousands of clones. The sequenced material came from PBMCs. The source is a woman aged 40 to 50 in good health and CMV-seronegative.

The chain uses TRBV18 and TRBJ2-1, with D perhaps TRBD2 (6 bases). CDR3 length equals 15 residues. Germline CDR1 is KGHSH and CDR2 is LQKENI. Trimming left V 3 bases short and J 5 bases short, with 14 bases between. The CDR3 bases are TGTGCCAGCTCACCCGGGAGAATACTCGACAATGAGCAGTTCTTC. As protein: CASSPGRILDNEQFF.

The gene calls are TRBV7-8 and TRBJ1-3; the match to TRBD1 covers 8 bases. There are 17 residues in the CDR3. The V gene's germline CDR1 is SGHVS and CDR2 FQNEAQ. The trim removed 0 bases at V and 2 bases at J, leaving 6 bases unmatched. The CDR3 DNA is TGTGCCAGCAGCTTAGCGCCTCAGGGGGCGGCTGGAAACACCATATATTTT. It specifies CASSLAPQGAAGNTIYF.

This chain connects TRBV5-1 to TRBJ2-5, with 9 nucleotides matching TRBD1. This CDR3 contains 14 residues. Trimming at V came to 4 bases and at J to 2 bases, leaving 3 bases not matched to a gene. Per the germline V gene, CDR1 is SGHRS and CDR2 is YFSETQ. As DNA, the CDR3 is TGCGCCAGCAGCCCAGGGACAGGGCAAGAGACCCAGTACTTC. Amino acids: CASSPGTGQETQYF.

The V call is TRBV29-1, the J call TRBJ1-1; 7 nucleotides agree with TRBD1. V was pared by 7 bases and J by 0 bases, with 5 bases of the junction left unmatched. The CDR3 length is 13 residues. From germline, CDR1 is SQVTM and CDR2 ANQGSEA. The CDR3 nucleotides read TGCAGCGGGAACGACAGGGTGAACACTGAAGCTTTCTTT. As protein: CSGNDRVNTEAFF.

This rearrangement joins TRBV18 to TRBJ1-3, with TRBD1 matching over 9 bases. Losses at the gene ends were 3 bases for V and 3 bases for J; bases not matched to a gene: 0. In germline, CDR1 is KGHSH, CDR2 LQKENI. This CDR3 has 14 amino acids. The CDR3 DNA is TGTGCCAGCTCACCGGGACAGGGTGGAAACACCATATATTTT. Protein: CASSPGQGGNTIYF.

CDR3 residues: CASSEQANPYTF. The DNA of the CDR3 is TGTGCCAGCAGTGAACAGGCTAACCCCTACACCTTC. V usage is TRBV28 and J usage is TRBJ1-2, with D perhaps matching TRBD1 (5 bases). With 5 bases removed from V and 10 bases from J, the gap between germline ends came to 14 bases. In germline, CDR1 is MDHEN, CDR2 SYDVKM. CDR3 length: 12 residues.

The chain combines TRBV6-1 with TRBJ2-7; the D is unclear. Germline lookup yields CDR1 MNHNS and CDR2 SASEGT. The CDR3 is 11 residues long. V shed 6 bases and J shed 6 bases, with 9 bases lying between them. CDR3 amino acids: CASSLWAEQYF. The CDR3 DNA reads TGTGCCAGCAGCTTGTGGGCCGAGCAGTACTTC.